This T cell receptor (beta chain) was sequenced for a study of pediatric ulcerative colitis. General study results and limits: In rectum, acute severe colitis had expanded clones and less diversity.

Each sample received Survey-level depth of up to 500,000 reads. Sequenced by immunoSEQ multiplex PCR; TCRdb stores in-frame clones only, minus some. Here the sample spans thousands of clones, 89% being singletons. The CDR3 is 12 amino acids. V lost 0 bases to trimming and J lost 3 bases, with 2 bases between them. Germline loops: CDR1 MRHNA, CDR2 SNTAGT. Turning to this clone: The antigen remains unidentified.

Blood was drawn at the time of colonoscopy. The chain couples TRBV6-4 to TRBJ2-5; D is unclear. The source is a boy younger than 18 with mild ulcerative colitis. What was sequenced was blood. The CDR3 DNA sequence: TGTGCCAGCAGTGACTCCGAAGAGACCCAGTACTTC. Translating gives CASSDSEETQYF.